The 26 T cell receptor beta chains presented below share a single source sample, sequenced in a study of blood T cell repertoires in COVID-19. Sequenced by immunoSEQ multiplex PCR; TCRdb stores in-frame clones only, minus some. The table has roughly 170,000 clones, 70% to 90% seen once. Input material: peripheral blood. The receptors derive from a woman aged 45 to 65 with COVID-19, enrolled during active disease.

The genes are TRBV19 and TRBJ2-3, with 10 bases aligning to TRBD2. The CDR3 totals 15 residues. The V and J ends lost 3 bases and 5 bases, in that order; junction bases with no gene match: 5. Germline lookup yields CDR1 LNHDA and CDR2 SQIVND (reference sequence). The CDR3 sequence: CASSMLAGAQDTQYF. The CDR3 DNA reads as TGTGCCAGTAGTATGCTAGCGGGGGCCCAAGATACGCAGTATTTT.

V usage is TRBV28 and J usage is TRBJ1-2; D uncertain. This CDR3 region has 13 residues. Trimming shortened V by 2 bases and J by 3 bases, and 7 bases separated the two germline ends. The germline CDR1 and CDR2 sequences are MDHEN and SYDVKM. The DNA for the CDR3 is TGTGCCAGCAGTTTAGGGCACGACTATGGCTACACCTTC. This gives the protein CASSLGHDYGYTF.

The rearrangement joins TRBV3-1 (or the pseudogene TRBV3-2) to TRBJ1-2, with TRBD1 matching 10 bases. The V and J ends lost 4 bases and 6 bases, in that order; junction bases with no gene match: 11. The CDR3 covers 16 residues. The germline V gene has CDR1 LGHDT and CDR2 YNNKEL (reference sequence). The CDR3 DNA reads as TGTGCCAGCAGCCCGGGGGGACAGGGGCTTAAGCATGGCTACACCTTC. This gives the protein CASSPGGQGLKHGYTF.

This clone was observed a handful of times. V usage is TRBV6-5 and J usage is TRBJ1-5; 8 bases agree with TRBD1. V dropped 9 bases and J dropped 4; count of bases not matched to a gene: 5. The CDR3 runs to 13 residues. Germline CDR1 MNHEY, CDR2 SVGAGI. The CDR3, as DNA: TGTGCCAGTGGGACAGGTGCAAATCAGCCCCAGCATTTT. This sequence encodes CASGTGANQPQHF.

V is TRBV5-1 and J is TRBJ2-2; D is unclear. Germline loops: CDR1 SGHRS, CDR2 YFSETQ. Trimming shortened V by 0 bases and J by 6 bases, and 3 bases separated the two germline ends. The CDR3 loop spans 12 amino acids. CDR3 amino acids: CASSLGAGELFF. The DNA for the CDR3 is TGCGCCAGCAGCTTGGGCGCCGGGGAGCTGTTTTTT.

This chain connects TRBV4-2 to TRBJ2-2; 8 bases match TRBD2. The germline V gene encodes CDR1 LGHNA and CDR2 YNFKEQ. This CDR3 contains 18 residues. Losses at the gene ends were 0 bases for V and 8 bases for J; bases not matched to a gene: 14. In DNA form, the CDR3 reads TGTGCCAGCAGCCAAGATTGGACGAGCGGGGGTCCGGGAGGGGAGCTGTTTTTT. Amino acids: CASSQDWTSGGPGGELFF.

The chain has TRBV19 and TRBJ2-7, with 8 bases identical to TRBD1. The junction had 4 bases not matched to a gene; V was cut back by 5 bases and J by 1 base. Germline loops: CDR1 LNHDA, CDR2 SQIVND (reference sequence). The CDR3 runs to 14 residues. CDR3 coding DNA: TGTGCCAGTAGTGTCCAGGGGGCGTCCTACGAGCAGTACTTC. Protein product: CASSVQGASYEQYF.

CDR3 sequence (DNA): TGTGCCAGTACCAAGGGTCCGGACAGGGATCATGAGCAGTACTTC. Translation: CASTKGPDRDHEQYF. The chain links TRBV19 to TRBJ2-7, with 8 bases fitting TRBD1. This CDR3 spans 15 amino acids. The germline CDR1 and CDR2 sequences are LNHDA and SQIVND (reference sequence). J was trimmed by 7 bases and V by 7 bases; bases with no gene match: 15.

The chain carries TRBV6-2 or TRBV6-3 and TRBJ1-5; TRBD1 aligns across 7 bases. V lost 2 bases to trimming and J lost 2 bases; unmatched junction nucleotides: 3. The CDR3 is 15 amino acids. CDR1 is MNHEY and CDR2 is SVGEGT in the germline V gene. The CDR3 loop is CASSYTGAGNQPQHF. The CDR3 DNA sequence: TGTGCCAGCAGTTACACAGGGGCCGGCAATCAGCCCCAGCATTTT.

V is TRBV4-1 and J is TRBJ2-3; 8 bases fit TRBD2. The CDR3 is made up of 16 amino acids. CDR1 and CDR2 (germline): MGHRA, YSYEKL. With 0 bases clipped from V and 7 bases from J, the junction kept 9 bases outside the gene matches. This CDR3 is CASSQDLTGGPYTQYF. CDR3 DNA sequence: TGCGCCAGCAGCCAAGATTTAACGGGGGGGCCGTATACGCAGTATTTT.

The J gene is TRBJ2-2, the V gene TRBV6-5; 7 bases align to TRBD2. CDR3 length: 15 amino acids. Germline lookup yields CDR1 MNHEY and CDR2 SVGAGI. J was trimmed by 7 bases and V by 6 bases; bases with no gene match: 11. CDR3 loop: CASSPWDYQGGELFF. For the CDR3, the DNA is TGTGCCAGCAGCCCCTGGGACTATCAAGGCGGGGAGCTGTTTTTT.

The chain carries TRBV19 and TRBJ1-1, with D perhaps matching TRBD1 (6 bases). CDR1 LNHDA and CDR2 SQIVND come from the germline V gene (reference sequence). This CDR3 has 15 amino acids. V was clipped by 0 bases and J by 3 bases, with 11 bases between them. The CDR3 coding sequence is TGTGCCAGTAGTATAGATCACGCAGGGGACACTGAAGCTTTCTTT. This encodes CASSIDHAGDTEAFF.

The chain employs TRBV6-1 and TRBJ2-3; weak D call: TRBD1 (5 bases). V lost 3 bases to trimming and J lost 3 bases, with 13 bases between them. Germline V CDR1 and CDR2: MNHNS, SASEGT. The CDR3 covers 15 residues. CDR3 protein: CASSDLAGKTDTQYF. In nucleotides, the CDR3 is TGTGCCAGCAGTGACCTCGCAGGGAAGACAGATACGCAGTATTTT.

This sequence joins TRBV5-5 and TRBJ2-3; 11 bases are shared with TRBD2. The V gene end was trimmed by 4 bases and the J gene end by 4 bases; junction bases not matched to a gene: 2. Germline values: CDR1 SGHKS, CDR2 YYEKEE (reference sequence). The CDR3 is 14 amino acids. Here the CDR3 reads CASSLAGGSDTQYF. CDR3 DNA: TGTGCCAGCAGCCTAGCGGGGGGATCAGATACGCAGTATTTT.

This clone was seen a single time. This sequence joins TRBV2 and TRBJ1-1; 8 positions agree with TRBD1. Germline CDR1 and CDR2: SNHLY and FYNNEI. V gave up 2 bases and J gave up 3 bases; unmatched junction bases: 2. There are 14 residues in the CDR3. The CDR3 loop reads CASSEQGADTEAFF. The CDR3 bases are TGTGCCAGCAGTGAACAGGGGGCTGACACTGAAGCTTTCTTT.

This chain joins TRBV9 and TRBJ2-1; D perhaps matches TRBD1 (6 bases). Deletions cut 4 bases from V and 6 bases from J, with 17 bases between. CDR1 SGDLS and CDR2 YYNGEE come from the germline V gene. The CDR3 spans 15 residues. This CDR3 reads CASSFPGHPTNEQFF. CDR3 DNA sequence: TGTGCCAGCAGCTTCCCGGGACACCCAACCAATGAGCAGTTCTTC.

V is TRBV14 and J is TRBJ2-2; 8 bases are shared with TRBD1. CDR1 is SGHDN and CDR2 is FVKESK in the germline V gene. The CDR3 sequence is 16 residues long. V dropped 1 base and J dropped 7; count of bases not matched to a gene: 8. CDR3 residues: CASSQVPTGGFGELFF. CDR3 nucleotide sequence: TGTGCCAGCAGCCAAGTCCCCACAGGGGGTTTCGGGGAGCTGTTTTTT.

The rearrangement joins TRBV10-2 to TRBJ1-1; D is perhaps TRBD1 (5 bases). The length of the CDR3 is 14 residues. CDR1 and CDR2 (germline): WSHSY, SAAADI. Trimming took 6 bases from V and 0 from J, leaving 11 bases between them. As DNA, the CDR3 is TGCGCCAGCAGCCTGACAGTCCTGAACACTGAAGCTTTCTTT. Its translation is CASSLTVLNTEAFF.

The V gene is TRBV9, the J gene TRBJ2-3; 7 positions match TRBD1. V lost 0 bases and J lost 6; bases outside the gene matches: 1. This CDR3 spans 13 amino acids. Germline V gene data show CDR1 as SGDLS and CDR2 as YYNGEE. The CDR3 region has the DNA TGTGCCAGCAGCGTAGCAGGGGGTGATACGCAGTATTTT. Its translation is CASSVAGGDTQYF.

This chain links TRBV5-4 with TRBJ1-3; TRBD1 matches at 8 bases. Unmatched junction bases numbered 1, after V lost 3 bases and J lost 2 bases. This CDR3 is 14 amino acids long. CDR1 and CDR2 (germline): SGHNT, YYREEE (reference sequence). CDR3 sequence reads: CASSSDRAGNTIYF. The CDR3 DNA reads TGTGCCAGCAGCTCGGACAGGGCTGGAAACACCATATATTTT.

In nucleotides, the CDR3 is TGTGCCACCAGCAGAGATGTGAGGGACAACTACGAGCAGTACTTC. Amino acids: CATSRDVRDNYEQYF. This rearrangement joins TRBV15 to TRBJ2-7, with a weak D call TRBD1 (6 bases). CDR3 size: 15 residues. The germline V gene has CDR1 LNHNV and CDR2 YYDKDF (reference sequence). The ends were cut back, 0 bases at V and 3 bases at J, with 12 bases in the middle.

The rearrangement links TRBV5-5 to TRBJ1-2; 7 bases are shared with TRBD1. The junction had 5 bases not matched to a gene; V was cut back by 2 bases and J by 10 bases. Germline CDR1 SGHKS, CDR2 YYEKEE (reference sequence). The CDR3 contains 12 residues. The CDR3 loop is CASSFGQVVYTF. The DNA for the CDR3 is TGTGCCAGCAGCTTCGGACAGGTTGTCTACACCTTC.

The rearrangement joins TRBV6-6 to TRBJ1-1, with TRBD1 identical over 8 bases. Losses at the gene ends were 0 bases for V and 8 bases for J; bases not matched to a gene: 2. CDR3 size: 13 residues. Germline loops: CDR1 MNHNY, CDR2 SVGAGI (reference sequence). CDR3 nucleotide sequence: TGTGCCAGCAGTTACTCAGACAGGGGAGAAGCTTTCTTT. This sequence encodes CASSYSDRGEAFF.

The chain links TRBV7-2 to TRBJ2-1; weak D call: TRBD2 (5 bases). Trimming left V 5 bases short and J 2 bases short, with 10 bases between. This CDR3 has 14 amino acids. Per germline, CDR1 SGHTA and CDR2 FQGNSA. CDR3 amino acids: CASSHPTTYNEQFF. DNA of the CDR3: TGTGCCAGCAGCCACCCGACTACCTACAATGAGCAGTTCTTC.

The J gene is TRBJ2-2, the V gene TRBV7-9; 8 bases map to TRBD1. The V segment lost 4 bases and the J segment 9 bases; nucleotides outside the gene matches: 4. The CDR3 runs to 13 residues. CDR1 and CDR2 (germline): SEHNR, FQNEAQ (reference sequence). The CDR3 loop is CASSSTGDRELFF. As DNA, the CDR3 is TGTGCCAGCAGCTCGACAGGGGACAGGGAGCTGTTTTTT.

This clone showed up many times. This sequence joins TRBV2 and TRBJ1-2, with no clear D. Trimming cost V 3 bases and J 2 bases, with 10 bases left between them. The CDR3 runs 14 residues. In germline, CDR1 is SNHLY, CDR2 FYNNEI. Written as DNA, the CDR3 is TGTGCCAGCAGTGAGGCAGTTACAAACTATGGCTACACCTTC. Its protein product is CASSEAVTNYGYTF.